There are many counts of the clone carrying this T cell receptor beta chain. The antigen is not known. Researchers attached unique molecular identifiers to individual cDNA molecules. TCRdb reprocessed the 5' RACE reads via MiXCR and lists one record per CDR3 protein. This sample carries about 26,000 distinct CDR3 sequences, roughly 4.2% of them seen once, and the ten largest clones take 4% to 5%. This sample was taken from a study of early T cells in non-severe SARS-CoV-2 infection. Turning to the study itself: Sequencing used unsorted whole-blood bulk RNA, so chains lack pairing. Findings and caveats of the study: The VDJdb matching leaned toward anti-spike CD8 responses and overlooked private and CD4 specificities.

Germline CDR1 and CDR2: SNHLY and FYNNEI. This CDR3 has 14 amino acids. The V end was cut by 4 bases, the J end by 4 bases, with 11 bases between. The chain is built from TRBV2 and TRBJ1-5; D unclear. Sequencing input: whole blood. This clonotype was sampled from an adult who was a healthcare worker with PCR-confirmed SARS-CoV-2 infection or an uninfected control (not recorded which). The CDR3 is CASSGQHGNQPQHF. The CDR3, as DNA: TGTGCCAGCAGTGGCCAACATGGAAATCAGCCCCAGCATTTT.